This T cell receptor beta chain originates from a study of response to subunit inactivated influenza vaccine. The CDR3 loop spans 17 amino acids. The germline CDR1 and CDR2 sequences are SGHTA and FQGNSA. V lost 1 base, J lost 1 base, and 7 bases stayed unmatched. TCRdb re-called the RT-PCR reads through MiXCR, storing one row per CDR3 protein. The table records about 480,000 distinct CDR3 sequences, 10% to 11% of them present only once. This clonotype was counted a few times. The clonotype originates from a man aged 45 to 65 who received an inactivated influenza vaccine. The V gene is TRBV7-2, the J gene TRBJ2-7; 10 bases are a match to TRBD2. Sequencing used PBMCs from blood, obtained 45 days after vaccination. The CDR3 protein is CASSLGTSGQKSYEQYF. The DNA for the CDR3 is TGTGCCAGCAGCTTAGGGACTAGCGGCCAAAAGTCCTACGAGCAGTACTTC. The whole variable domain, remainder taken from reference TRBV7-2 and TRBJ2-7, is GAGVSQSPSNKVTEKGKDVELRCDPISGHTALYWYRQSLGQGLEFLIYFQGNSAPDKSGLPSDRFSAERTGGSVSTLTIQRTQQEDSAVYLCASSLGTSGQKSYEQYFGPGTRLTVT.